Listed below are T cell receptor beta chains from one sample, sequenced in a study of T cell repertoires in cytomegalovirus infection. TCRdb independently ran MiXCR on the reads; one entry per CDR3 protein. The table lists fewer than 300,000 distinct CDR3 sequences, over 20% of them singletons. Material: PBMCs. The receptors were sampled from a human donor in good health (CMV status not recorded). Some clones in this sample may be carry-over from other donors' samples. The CDR3 runs from the conserved cysteine through the conserved F or W. A D gene is named only where the DNA matches it firmly. A row's size may be missing; if present it is once, few, many or a size class.

d_call: .
j_call: TRBJ1-2
clone_size: .
v_call: TRBV28
cdr3_nt: TGTGCCAGCGAGAACGGACAGCCGTCTGGCTACACCTTC
cdr3_aa: CASENGQPSGYTF

d_call: .
j_call: TRBJ1-2
clone_size: .
v_call: TRBV28
cdr3_nt: TGTGCCAGCAGTCAAACGTCCGGGAGCGATGGCTACACCTTC
cdr3_aa: CASSQTSGSDGYTF

d_call: TRBD1
j_call: TRBJ1-1
clone_size: .
v_call: TRBV6-2/TRBV6-3
cdr3_nt: TGTGCCAGCAGGTGGGACAGGGAGGCCACTGAAGCTTTCTTT
cdr3_aa: CASRWDREATEAFF

d_call: TRBD2
j_call: TRBJ2-7
clone_size: many
v_call: TRBV28
cdr3_nt: TGTGCCAGCAGCCCCCCAACGGGACTATCCTTCGAGCAGTACTTC
cdr3_aa: CASSPPTGLSFEQYF

d_call: .
j_call: TRBJ1-4
clone_size: few
v_call: TRBV28
cdr3_nt: TGTGCCAGCAGCCTCGTGGGACCAGCAACTAATGAAAAACTGTTTTTT
cdr3_aa: CASSLVGPATNEKLFF

d_call: TRBD1
j_call: TRBJ2-4
clone_size: few
v_call: TRBV27
cdr3_nt: TGTGCCAGCAGTTTTGACAGGGGGAACATTCAGTACTTC
cdr3_aa: CASSFDRGNIQYF

d_call: .
j_call: TRBJ2-2
clone_size: .
v_call: TRBV7-2
cdr3_nt: TGTGCCAGCAGCTTCCAGCGAGCGAACACCGGGGAGCTGTTTTTT
cdr3_aa: CASSFQRANTGELFF

d_call: TRBD1
j_call: TRBJ1-1
clone_size: few
v_call: TRBV19
cdr3_nt: TGTGCCAGTAGTAGAAGGACAGGGGAAGCTTTCTTT
cdr3_aa: CASSRRTGEAFF

d_call: .
j_call: TRBJ1-1
clone_size: few
v_call: TRBV19
cdr3_nt: TGTGCCAGTAGTATCCTACAGGGGAACACTGAAGCTTTCTTT
cdr3_aa: CASSILQGNTEAFF

d_call: TRBD2
j_call: TRBJ2-1
clone_size: few
v_call: TRBV7-8
cdr3_nt: TGTGCCAGCAGCTTAGCGAGGCTAGCGGGAGGTAGGAGTGAGCAGTTCTTC
cdr3_aa: CASSLARLAGGRSEQFF

d_call: TRBD2
j_call: TRBJ2-1
clone_size: many
v_call: TRBV7-8
cdr3_nt: TGTGCCAGCAGCTTAAATAATATGGGACTAGCGGGGTACAATGAGCAGTTCTTC
cdr3_aa: CASSLNNMGLAGYNEQFF

d_call: .
j_call: TRBJ1-5
clone_size: .
v_call: TRBV7-2
cdr3_nt: TGTGCCAGCAGCTCCCTAGGAGGAAGGGGCAATCAGCCCCAGCATTTT
cdr3_aa: CASSSLGGRGNQPQHF

d_call: TRBD1
j_call: TRBJ1-4
clone_size: .
v_call: TRBV28
cdr3_nt: TGTGCCAGTTCGGAGCCGGGACAGGGTTTCGCTAATGAAAAACTGTTTTTT
cdr3_aa: CASSEPGQGFANEKLFF

d_call: .
j_call: TRBJ2-3
clone_size: many
v_call: TRBV28
cdr3_nt: TGTGCCAGCAGTCGACTCCCAGGGGAGGCGGCAGATACGCAGTATTTT
cdr3_aa: CASSRLPGEAADTQYF

d_call: .
j_call: TRBJ2-1
clone_size: few
v_call: TRBV7-2
cdr3_nt: TGTGCCAGCAGCTTAGCTTCCCCCCCCTACAATGAGCAGTTCTTC
cdr3_aa: CASSLASPPYNEQFF

d_call: .
j_call: TRBJ1-1
clone_size: few
v_call: TRBV6-2/TRBV6-3
cdr3_nt: TGTGCCAGCAACAGGGCCGGGAACACTGAAGCTTTCTTT
cdr3_aa: CASNRAGNTEAFF

d_call: .
j_call: TRBJ1-4
clone_size: .
v_call: TRBV11-2
cdr3_nt: TGTGCCAGCAGCTTAGTGGGGTTTCGTGAAAAACTGTTTTTT
cdr3_aa: CASSLVGFREKLFF

d_call: TRBD2
j_call: TRBJ2-3
clone_size: many
v_call: TRBV7-2
cdr3_nt: TGTGCCAGCAGCCCATTAGTTTCTAGCGGGAGTAGGGCAGATACGCAGTATTTT
cdr3_aa: CASSPLVSSGSRADTQYF

d_call: .
j_call: TRBJ1-1
clone_size: .
v_call: TRBV7-7
cdr3_nt: TGTGCTAGCAGCTCTCGGATCATGAACACTGAAGCTTTCTTT
cdr3_aa: CASSSRIMNTEAFF

d_call: TRBD2
j_call: TRBJ2-7
clone_size: few
v_call: TRBV5-6
cdr3_nt: TGTGCCAGCAGCTTCGGTGGGGGGGGCTACGAGCAGTACTTC
cdr3_aa: CASSFGGGGYEQYF

d_call: .
j_call: TRBJ1-4
clone_size: .
v_call: TRBV20-1
cdr3_nt: TGCAGTGCTAGAGATCGGGTTAGGGGCTTTGATGAAAAACTGTTTTTT
cdr3_aa: CSARDRVRGFDEKLFF

d_call: .
j_call: TRBJ1-3
clone_size: once
v_call: TRBV20-1
cdr3_nt: TGCAGTGCTAGGTACCCACGAGGCGGCTATGGAAACACCATATATTTT
cdr3_aa: CSARYPRGGYGNTIYF

d_call: .
j_call: TRBJ2-2
clone_size: .
v_call: TRBV2
cdr3_nt: TGTGCCAGCAGTTCCGTCAGCAACACCGGGGAGCTGTTTTTT
cdr3_aa: CASSSVSNTGELFF

d_call: .
j_call: TRBJ2-5
clone_size: .
v_call: TRBV6-6
cdr3_nt: TGTGCCAGCATGCTGTCCTTCCAAGAGACCCAGTACTTC
cdr3_aa: CASMLSFQETQYF

d_call: .
j_call: TRBJ1-1
clone_size: many
v_call: TRBV28
cdr3_nt: TGTGCCAGCAGTTTAGTCGCCGGGATCACTGAAGCTTTCTTT
cdr3_aa: CASSLVAGITEAFF

d_call: .
j_call: TRBJ1-2
clone_size: large
v_call: TRBV7-2
cdr3_nt: TGTGCCAGCAGCCCCGACCCGGGACAAACTTATGGCTACACCTTC
cdr3_aa: CASSPDPGQTYGYTF

d_call: .
j_call: TRBJ1-2
clone_size: .
v_call: TRBV11-3
cdr3_nt: TGTGCCAGCAGCTCCCGGACCTGGTGGGGCTACACCTTC
cdr3_aa: CASSSRTWWGYTF

d_call: TRBD2
j_call: TRBJ2-7
clone_size: few
v_call: TRBV29-1
cdr3_nt: TGCAGCGTCACCTGGACTAGCTCGTACGAGCAGTACTTC
cdr3_aa: CSVTWTSSYEQYF

d_call: .
j_call: TRBJ1-1
clone_size: many
v_call: TRBV7-8
cdr3_nt: TGTGCGACCCAAGTTGGGGACATTGGCACTGAAGCTTTCTTT
cdr3_aa: CATQVGDIGTEAFF